This T cell receptor beta chain was observed in a study of OX40 agonist ivuxolimab in advanced cancers. CDR3 length: 17 residues. V dropped 2 bases and J dropped 5; count of bases not matched to a gene: 11. The V gene's germline CDR1 is SGHRS and CDR2 YFSETQ. Clones were sequenced by immunoSEQ multiplex PCR, and TCRdb holds only the in-frame ones, with some missing. The table records more than 75,000 clones, around 87% of them present only once. The sample was CD4+ or CD8+ T cells sorted from blood, taken in a trial of the OX40 agonist ivuxolimab. This sequence originates from an adult with an advanced solid tumor such as melanoma, head and neck, liver or kidney cancer. The rearrangement uses TRBV5-1 and TRBJ2-2, with 8 bases fitting TRBD1. In DNA form, the CDR3 reads TGCGCCAGCAGCTTCGGACAGGGAAATATTAGGACCGGGGAGCTGTTTTTT. Protein: CASSFGQGNIRTGELFF.